This paragraph reports one TCR beta chain. Its antigen remains unidentified. 5'RACE primed from the constant segment yielded TCR alpha and TCR beta cDNA libraries bearing sample barcodes and UMIs. A single record per CDR3 protein comes from TCRdb applying MiXCR to the 5' RACE reads. This table has roughly 370,000 distinct CDR3 sequences, 16% appearing once. Germline V gives CDR1 KGHSH, CDR2 LQKENI. Germline trimming cut 6 bases from V and 3 bases from J; bases unmatched to any gene: 10. The CDR3 spans 16 residues. This sample stems from a study of T-cell memory formation after mild COVID-19. Study in general: TCR clusters largely stayed donor specific.

Overall study findings and caveats: Later expanders leaned CD4+, whereas clones that contracted between day 15 and 85 were balanced CD4/CD8. For contracting clones, CD4+ ones sat mainly in CM and EM, CD8+ in EMRA.

Sequenced input: PBMCs or a T cell subset sorted from them (not recorded which). This rearrangement joins TRBV18 to TRBJ2-5; 10 positions match TRBD2. The TCR originated in a young man who had mild COVID-19 (a few samples of this study predate the infection). Cell type and time point are not known. CDR3 nucleotides: TGTGCCAGCTCCCTTCTCGGGACTAGCGTAAAAGAGACCCAGTACTTC. Its translation: CASSLLGTSVKETQYF. Supplemented by reference TRBV18 and TRBJ2-5, the full variable domain reads NAGVMQNPRHLVRRRGQEARLRCSPMKGHSHVYWYRQLPEEGLKFMVYLQKENIIDESGMPKERFSAEFPKEGPSILRIQQVVRGDSAAYFCASSLLGTSVKETQYFGPGTRLLVL.